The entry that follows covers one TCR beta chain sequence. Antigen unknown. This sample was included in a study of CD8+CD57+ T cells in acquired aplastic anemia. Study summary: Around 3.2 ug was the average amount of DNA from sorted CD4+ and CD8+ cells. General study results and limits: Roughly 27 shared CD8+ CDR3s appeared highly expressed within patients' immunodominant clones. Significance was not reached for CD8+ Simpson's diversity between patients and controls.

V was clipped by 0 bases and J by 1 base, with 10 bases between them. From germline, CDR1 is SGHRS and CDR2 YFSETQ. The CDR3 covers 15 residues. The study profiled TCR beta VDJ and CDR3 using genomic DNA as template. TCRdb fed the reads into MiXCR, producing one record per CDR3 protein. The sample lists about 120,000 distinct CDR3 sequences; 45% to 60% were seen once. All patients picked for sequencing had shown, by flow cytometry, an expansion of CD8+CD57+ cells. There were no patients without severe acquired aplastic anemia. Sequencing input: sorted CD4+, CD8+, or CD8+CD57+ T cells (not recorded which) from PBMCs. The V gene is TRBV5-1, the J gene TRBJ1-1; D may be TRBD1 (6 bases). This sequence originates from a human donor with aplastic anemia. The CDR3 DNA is TGCGCCAGCAGCTTGGTGGGGGCAGAGAACACTGAAGCTTTCTTT. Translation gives CASSLVGAENTEAFF.